The present T cell receptor (beta chain) was sequenced within a study of blood T cells in healthy people across ages. The overall study: Template switching retrieved approximately one barcoded beta molecule for each two T cells. General study findings and limits: Underestimates were what the diversity estimates from one million T cells were considered to be. With age, beta diversity per million T cells declined roughly linearly, significantly by 40.

The length of the CDR3 is 15 residues. Using a J-beta primer mix together with a sample-barcoded 5' primer, a second PCR was run for about 6 to 11 cycles. Each of the cDNA molecules was tagged by a template-switch adaptor with 12 random nucleotides. TCRdb analysed the 5' RACE reads with MiXCR anew, one entry per CDR3 protein. In the table there are 1.4 million to 1.5 million distinct CDR3 sequences, 40% to 50% of which are singletons. In regard to this clonotype: Its antigen is currently unknown.

The clonotype comes from a woman aged 18-29 years in good health. The chain has TRBV21-1 and TRBJ2-7; the table's D call, TRBD2, has no DNA check behind it. TRBV21-1 is a pseudogene locus. Sequenced sample: blood. CDR3 region: CASTSKTSGSYEQYF. The CDR3 nucleotides are TGTGCCAGCACCTCAAAGACTAGCGGGAGCTACGAGCAGTACTTC.